This T cell receptor (beta chain) was obtained from a study of T cell changes during pregnancy in multiple sclerosis. This CDR3 has 13 residues. Trimming removed 8 bases from V and 3 bases from J; junction bases left unmatched: 3. Looked up from germline, CDR1 is MDHEN and CDR2 is SYDVKM. Profiled with immunoSEQ multiplex PCR; TCRdb holds only in-frame clones, not every one. The profile shows approximately 83,000 clones, 94% of them singletons. The rearrangement joins TRBV28 to TRBJ1-5; 8 bases line up with TRBD1. The sample was peripheral blood, taken in the third trimester of pregnancy. The sequence came from a female donor with multiple sclerosis, enrolled in a pregnancy study. As DNA, the CDR3 is TGTGCCAGCCAGACAGGGGTCAATCAGCCCCAGCATTTT. Amino acids: CASQTGVNQPQHF.